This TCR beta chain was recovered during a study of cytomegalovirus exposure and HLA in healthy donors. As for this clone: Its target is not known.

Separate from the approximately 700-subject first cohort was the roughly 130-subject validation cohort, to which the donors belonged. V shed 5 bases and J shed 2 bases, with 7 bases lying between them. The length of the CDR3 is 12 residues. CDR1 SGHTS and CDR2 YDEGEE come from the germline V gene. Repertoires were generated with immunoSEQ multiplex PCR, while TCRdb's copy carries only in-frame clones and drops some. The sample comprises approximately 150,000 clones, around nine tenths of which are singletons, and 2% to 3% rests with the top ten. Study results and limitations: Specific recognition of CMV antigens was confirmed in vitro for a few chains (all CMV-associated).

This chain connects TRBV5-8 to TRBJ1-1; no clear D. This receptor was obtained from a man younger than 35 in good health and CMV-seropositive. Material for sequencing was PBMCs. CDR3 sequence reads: CASRQINTEAFF. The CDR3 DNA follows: TGTGCCAGCAGACAGATTAACACTGAAGCTTTCTTT.